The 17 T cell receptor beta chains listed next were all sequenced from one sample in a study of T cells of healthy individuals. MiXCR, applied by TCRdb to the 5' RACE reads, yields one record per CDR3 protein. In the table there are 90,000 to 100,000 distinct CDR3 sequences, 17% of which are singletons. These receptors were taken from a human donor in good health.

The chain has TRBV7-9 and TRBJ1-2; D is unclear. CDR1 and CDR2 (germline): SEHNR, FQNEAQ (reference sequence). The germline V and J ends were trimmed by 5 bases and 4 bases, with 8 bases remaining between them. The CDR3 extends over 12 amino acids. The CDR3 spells CASSAPGYGYTF. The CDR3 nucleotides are TGTGCCAGCAGCGCCCCGGGCTATGGCTACACCTTC. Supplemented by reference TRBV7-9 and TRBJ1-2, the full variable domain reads DTGVSQNPRHKITKRGQNVTFRCDPISEHNRLYWYRQTLGQGPEFLTYFQNEAQLEKSRLLSDRFSAERPKGSFSTLEIQRTEQGDSAMYLCASSAPGYGYTFGSGTRLTVV.

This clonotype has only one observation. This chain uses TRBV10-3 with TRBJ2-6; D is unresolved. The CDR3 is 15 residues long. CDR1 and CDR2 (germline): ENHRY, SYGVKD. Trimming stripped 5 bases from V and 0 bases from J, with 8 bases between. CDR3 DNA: TGTGCCATCAGTCCCGACGCCTCTGGGGCCAACGTCCTGACTTTC. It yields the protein CAISPDASGANVLTF.

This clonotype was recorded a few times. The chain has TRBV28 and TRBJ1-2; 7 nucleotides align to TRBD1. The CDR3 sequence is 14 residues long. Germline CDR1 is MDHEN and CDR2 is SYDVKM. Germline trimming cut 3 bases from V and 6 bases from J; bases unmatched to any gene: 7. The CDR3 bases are TGTGCCAGCAGTTTTTCATCAGGGGGGAATGGCTACACCTTC. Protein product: CASSFSSGGNGYTF.

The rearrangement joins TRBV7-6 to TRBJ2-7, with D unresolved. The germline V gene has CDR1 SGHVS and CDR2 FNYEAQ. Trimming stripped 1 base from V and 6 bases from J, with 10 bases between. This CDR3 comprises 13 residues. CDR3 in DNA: TGTGCCAGCAGCTTAGGAGGAAGTGGCGAGCAGTACTTC. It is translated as CASSLGGSGEQYF.

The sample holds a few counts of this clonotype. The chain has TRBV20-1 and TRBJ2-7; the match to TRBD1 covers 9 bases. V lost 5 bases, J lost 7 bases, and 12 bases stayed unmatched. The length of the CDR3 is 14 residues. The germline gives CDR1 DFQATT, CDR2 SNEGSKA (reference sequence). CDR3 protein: CSADRWTGEGEQYF. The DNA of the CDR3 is TGCAGTGCTGATAGATGGACAGGGGAGGGTGAGCAGTACTTC.

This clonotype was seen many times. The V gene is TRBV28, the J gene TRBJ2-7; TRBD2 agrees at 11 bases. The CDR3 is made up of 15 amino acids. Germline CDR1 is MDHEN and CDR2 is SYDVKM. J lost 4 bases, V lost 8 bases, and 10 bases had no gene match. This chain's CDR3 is CASGIPTSGVYEQYF. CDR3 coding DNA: TGTGCCAGCGGAATTCCGACTAGCGGGGTTTACGAGCAGTACTTC.

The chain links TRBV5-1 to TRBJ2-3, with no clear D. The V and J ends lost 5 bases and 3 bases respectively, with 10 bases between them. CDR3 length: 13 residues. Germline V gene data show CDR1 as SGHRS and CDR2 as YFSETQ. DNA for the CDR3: TGCGCCAGCAGTTCGGTCGCAACAGATACGCAGTATTTT. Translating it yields CASSSVATDTQYF.

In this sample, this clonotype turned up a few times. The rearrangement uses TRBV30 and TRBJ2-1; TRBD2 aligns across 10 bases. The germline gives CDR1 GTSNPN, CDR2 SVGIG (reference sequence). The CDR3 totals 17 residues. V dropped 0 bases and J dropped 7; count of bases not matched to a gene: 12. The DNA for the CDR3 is TGTGCCTGGAGTGTAAGGTCCCTTACTAGCGGGGTAAATGAGCAGTTCTTC. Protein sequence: CAWSVRSLTSGVNEQFF.

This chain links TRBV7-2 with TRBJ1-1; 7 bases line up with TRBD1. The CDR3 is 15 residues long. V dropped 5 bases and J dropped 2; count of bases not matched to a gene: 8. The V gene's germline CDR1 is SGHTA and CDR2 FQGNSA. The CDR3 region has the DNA TGTGCCAGCAGCCGGGCAGGGGGAGATAACACTGAAGCTTTCTTT. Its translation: CASSRAGGDNTEAFF.

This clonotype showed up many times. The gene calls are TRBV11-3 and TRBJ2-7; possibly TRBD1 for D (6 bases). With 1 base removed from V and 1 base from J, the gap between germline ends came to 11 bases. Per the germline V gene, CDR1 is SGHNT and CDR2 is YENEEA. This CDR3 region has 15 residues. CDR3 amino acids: CASSLGTDRSYEQYF. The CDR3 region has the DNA TGTGCCAGCAGCTTAGGGACAGACCGATCCTACGAGCAGTACTTC.

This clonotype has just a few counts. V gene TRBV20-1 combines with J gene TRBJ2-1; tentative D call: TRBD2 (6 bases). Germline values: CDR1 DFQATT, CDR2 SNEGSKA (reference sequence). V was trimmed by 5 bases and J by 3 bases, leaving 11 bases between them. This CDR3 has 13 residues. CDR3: CSAAGPFYNEQFF. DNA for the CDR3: TGCAGTGCTGCGGGACCATTCTACAATGAGCAGTTCTTC.

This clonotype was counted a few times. CDR3 in amino acids: CSVGPGGGISQETQYF. DNA for the CDR3: TGCAGCGTTGGGCCGGGCGGGGGCATCTCTCAAGAGACCCAGTACTTC. This chain connects TRBV29-1 to TRBJ2-5; TRBD2 might be the D (7 bases). The germline gives CDR1 SQVTM, CDR2 ANQGSEA. The V and J ends lost 4 bases and 2 bases respectively, with 20 bases between them. CDR3 length equals 16 residues.

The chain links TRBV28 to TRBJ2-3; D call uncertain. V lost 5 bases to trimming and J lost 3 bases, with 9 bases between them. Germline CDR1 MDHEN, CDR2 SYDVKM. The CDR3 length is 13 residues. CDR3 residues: CASSDPLTDTQYF. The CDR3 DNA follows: TGTGCCAGCAGTGACCCCCTGACAGATACGCAGTATTTT.

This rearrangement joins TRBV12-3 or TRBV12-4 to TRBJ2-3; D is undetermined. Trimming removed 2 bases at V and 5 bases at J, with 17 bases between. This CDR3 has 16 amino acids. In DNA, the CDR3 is TGTGCCAGCAGTTTAAAGTTTGGCGGCGAAGGAGATACGCAGTATTTT. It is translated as CASSLKFGGEGDTQYF.

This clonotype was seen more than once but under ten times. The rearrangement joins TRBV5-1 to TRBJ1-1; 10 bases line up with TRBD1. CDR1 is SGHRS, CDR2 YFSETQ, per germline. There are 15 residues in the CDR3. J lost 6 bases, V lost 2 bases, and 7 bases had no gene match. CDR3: CASSFRDRGLSEAFF. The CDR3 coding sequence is TGCGCCAGCAGCTTCCGGGACAGGGGTCTTTCTGAAGCTTTCTTT.

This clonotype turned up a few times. The CDR3 sequence: CAWSVGGGGTDTQYF. The CDR3 region has the DNA TGTGCCTGGAGTGTCGGCGGGGGGGGCACAGATACGCAGTATTTT. The chain has TRBV30 and TRBJ2-3, with 9 bases that match TRBD2. The CDR3 totals 15 residues. The ends lost 0 bases at V and 1 base at J; junction bases unmatched: 2. Germline CDR1 and CDR2: GTSNPN and SVGIG (reference sequence).

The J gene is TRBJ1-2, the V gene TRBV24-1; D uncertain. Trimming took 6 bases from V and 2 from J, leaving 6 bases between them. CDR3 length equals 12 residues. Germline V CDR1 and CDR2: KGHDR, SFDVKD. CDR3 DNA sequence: TGTGCCACCAGTCAAGGAAACTATGGCTACACCTTC. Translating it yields CATSQGNYGYTF.